This T cell receptor beta chain came from a study of cytomegalovirus exposure and HLA in healthy donors. Notes on the study in general: Immune exposure information comprised only CMV serostatus. In a later analysis, TCR association rates varied by HLA locus: DRB1 most, HLA-C fewest. An analysis was carried out at a later point. It showed that HLA-associated TCR beta chains were more clonally expanded than equally common non-associated chains.

Amplification used 60 Vbeta primers and 13 Jbeta primers. In the authors' methods: A follow-up analysis tallied tens of millions of unique TCR beta chains, about 10 million shared. Some clones are missing from TCRdb's copy, which holds only in-frame ones; the method was immunoSEQ multiplex PCR. Clonal size and the V and J genes are those of that table, whereas D and trimming came from the DNA. This sample has about 88,000 clones, with 65% to 80% found just once. Of note for this clone: Its specificity is unknown.

The V gene end was trimmed by 4 bases and the J gene end by 7 bases; junction bases not matched to a gene: 21. Per germline, CDR1 ENHRY and CDR2 SYGVKD. The CDR3 covers 21 residues. Sequences were obtained from PBMCs. The TCR comes from a man aged 30 to 45 in good health and CMV-seronegative. This chain joins TRBV10-3 and TRBJ2-1; 14 nucleotides match TRBD2. The CDR3, as DNA: TGTGCCATCAGTGCATCGACGGGACTAGCGGGGGCCACAGGGCTGCTGAATGAGCAGTTCTTC. Its protein product is CAISASTGLAGATGLLNEQFF.